This is a list of T cell receptor beta chains from one sample in a study of T cell changes during pregnancy in multiple sclerosis. Some clones are missing from TCRdb's copy, which holds only in-frame ones; the method was immunoSEQ multiplex PCR. The table has roughly 25,000 clones, 85% to 90% seen once. This sample comprised CD4+ T cells from peripheral blood mononuclear cells, obtained in the first trimester of pregnancy. These TCRs come from a female donor in good health, enrolled as a control in a pregnancy study. Both conserved end residues are part of each CDR3. D genes are given only for firm matches. Some rows have no size entry. The others give once, few or many, or a class for an expanded clone.

J | D | size | V | CDR3 | DNA
TRBJ2-1 | TRBD1 | - | TRBV5-1 | CASSDVPPGQGDNEQFF | TGCGCCAGCAGCGATGTCCCGCCGGGACAGGGCGACAATGAGCAGTTCTTC
TRBJ1-2 | TRBD1 | - | TRBV6-1 | CASSTGTGGLGYTF | TGTGCCAGCAGTACCGGGACAGGGGGACTTGGCTACACCTTC
TRBJ2-7 | TRBD2 | - | TRBV27 | CASSLSTSGTRYEQYF | TGTGCCAGCAGTTTATCTACTAGCGGAACTCGCTACGAGCAGTACTTC
TRBJ2-2 | - | - | TRBV12-5 | CASGSFFRGLTANTGELFF | TGTGCTAGTGGTTCATTCTTCAGGGGTCTGACAGCAAACACCGGGGAGCTGTTTTTT
TRBJ2-5 | - | - | TRBV2 | CASSPRAGAQETQYF | TGTGCCAGCTCCCCTCGGGCAGGGGCCCAAGAGACCCAGTACTTC
TRBJ2-3 | - | - | TRBV5-5 | CASSSVTGFPRDTQYF | TGTGCCAGCAGCTCTGTTACAGGGTTTCCTCGGGATACGCAGTATTTT
TRBJ1-4 | - | - | TRBV7-8 | CASSPHRFTTNEKLFF | TGTGCCAGCAGCCCCCACAGGTTTACAACTAATGAAAAACTGTTTTTT
TRBJ2-7 | - | - | TRBV28 | CASSQESGLPYEQYF | TGTGCCAGCAGCCAAGAAAGCGGGCTCCCCTACGAGCAGTACTTC
TRBJ1-1 | - | once | TRBV11-2 | CASSAVGGLNTEAFF | TGTGCCAGCAGCGCAGTGGGGGGGCTGAACACTGAAGCTTTCTTT
TRBJ2-1 | TRBD2 | - | TRBV20-1 | CSAPLAGDRFF | TGCAGTGCTCCACTAGCGGGAGACAGATTCTTC
TRBJ2-6 | TRBD1 | - | TRBV7-2 | CASSVRQGAGANVLTF | TGTGCCAGCAGCGTTAGACAGGGAGCAGGGGCCAACGTCCTGACTTTC
TRBJ1-2 | - | - | TRBV6-1 | CASSEQVANYGYTF | TGTGCCAGCAGTGAACAGGTGGCGAACTATGGCTACACCTTC
TRBJ2-7 | - | - | TRBV6-1 | CASSEAPGSPYEQYF | TGTGCCAGCAGTGAAGCACCCGGGTCCCCCTACGAGCAGTACTTC
TRBJ2-3 | TRBD2 | - | TRBV11-1 | CASSLAMRGGPDTQYF | TGTGCCAGCAGCTTAGCTATGCGGGGGGGCCCCGATACGCAGTATTTT
TRBJ1-2 | - | - | TRBV27 | CASSSHTGQHYGYTF | TGTGCCAGCAGTTCCCACACAGGGCAACACTATGGCTACACCTTC
TRBJ1-5 | - | - | TRBV18 | CASSPDPGSNQPQHF | TGTGCCAGCTCACCAGATCCAGGGAGCAATCAGCCCCAGCATTTT
TRBJ1-2 | - | - | TRBV27 | CASTSLTGPRRDYGYTF | TGTGCCAGCACGTCCCTGACAGGACCCCGCCGCGACTATGGCTACACCTTC
TRBJ1-2 | TRBD1 | - | TRBV28 | CASRPRRGGRDGYTF | TGTGCCAGCAGACCACGCCGAGGGGGCAGAGATGGCTACACCTTC
TRBJ2-7 | - | - | TRBV10-3 | CAISPGGQGPNEQYF | TGTGCCATCAGCCCGGGAGGACAGGGACCTAACGAGCAGTACTTC
TRBJ1-2 | TRBD1 | - | TRBV5-4 | CASSSGQGRRGYTF | TGTGCCAGCAGCTCGGGACAGGGAAGAAGAGGCTACACCTTC
TRBJ2-1 | - | - | TRBV5-1 | CASSLVSGTQTSYNEQFF | TGCGCCAGCAGCTTGGTTAGCGGCACTCAAACTTCTTACAATGAGCAGTTCTTC
TRBJ1-6 | - | - | TRBV12-5 | CASGPGQYNSPLHF | TGTGCTAGTGGTCCAGGACAGTATAATTCACCCCTCCACTTT
TRBJ1-1 | TRBD1 | - | TRBV5-1 | CASSLTGTGALGTEAFF | TGCGCCAGCAGCTTAACCGGGACAGGGGCCCTAGGCACTGAAGCTTTCTTT
TRBJ2-5 | - | - | TRBV6-1 | CASGVGQGETQYF | TGTGCCAGCGGGGTAGGGCAGGGAGAGACCCAGTACTTC
TRBJ2-5 | TRBD2 | - | TRBV5-1 | CASSTFGWGGQETQYF | TGCGCCAGCAGCACCTTCGGGTGGGGGGGGCAAGAGACCCAGTACTTC
TRBJ2-1 | TRBD1 | - | TRBV11-2 | CASSWEGTGTYNEQFF | TGTGCCAGCAGCTGGGAAGGGACAGGGACTTACAATGAGCAGTTCTTC
TRBJ2-7 | - | - | TRBV2 | CASSDASALSYEQYF | TGTGCCAGCAGTGATGCGAGCGCCCTCTCCTACGAGCAGTACTTC